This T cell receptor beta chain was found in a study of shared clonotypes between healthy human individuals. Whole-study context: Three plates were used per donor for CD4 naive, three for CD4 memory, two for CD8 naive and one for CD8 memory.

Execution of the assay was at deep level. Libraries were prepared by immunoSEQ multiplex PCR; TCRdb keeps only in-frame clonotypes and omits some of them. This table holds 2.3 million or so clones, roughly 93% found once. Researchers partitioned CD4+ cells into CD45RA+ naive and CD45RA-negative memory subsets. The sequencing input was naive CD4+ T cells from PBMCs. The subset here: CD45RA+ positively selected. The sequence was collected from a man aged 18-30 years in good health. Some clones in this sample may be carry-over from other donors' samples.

This CDR3 reads CASSPRRDPRQPQHF. Here the CDR3 DNA reads TGTGCCAGCAGTCCACGACGTGATCCAAGGCAGCCCCAGCATTTT. J is TRBJ1-5 and V is TRBV28; D unresolved. The CDR3 length is 15 residues. Germline lookup yields CDR1 MDHEN and CDR2 SYDVKM. Trimming removed 5 bases from V and 7 bases from J, with 18 bases in between.